This T cell receptor beta chain appears in the sequencing data of a study of cytotoxic CD8 clonotypes in ibrutinib-treated CLL. About the research overall: The cohort had about a dozen relapsed/refractory and around 14 treatment-naive patients, 17 IGHV unmutated. Investigators reported roughly 24 partial and 2 complete responses; after median around 68 months, about 15 patients remained remitted and about 12 progressed. Broader study findings: There were differences in sampling times between sustained-remission and progressing patients.

This clone came up a few times. Its antigen remains unidentified. Only in-frame clones appear in the TCRdb table, and some are missing; sequencing was by immunoSEQ multiplex PCR. The data show about 14,000 clones, with roughly 76% seen just once and 5.4% held by the top ten. V was pared by 5 bases and J by 3 bases, with 7 bases of the junction left unmatched. The CDR3 has 14 residues. Germline V gene data show CDR1 as SGHVS and CDR2 as FQNEAQ. This TCR derives from a human donor with chronic lymphocytic leukemia. The material was PBMCs, obtained before ibrutinib treatment. This sequence joins TRBV7-8 and TRBJ2-7, with 7 bases matching TRBD1. CDR3 amino acids: CASSPPGTVYEQYF. Written as DNA, the CDR3 is TGTGCCAGCAGCCCACCCGGGACAGTCTACGAGCAGTACTTC. The variable domain in full, with the rest retrieved from reference TRBV7-8 and TRBJ2-7, is GAGVSQSPRYKVAKRGQDVALRCDPISGHVSLFWYQQALGQGPEFLTYFQNEAQLDKSGLPSDRFFAERPEGSVSTLKIQRTQQEDSAVYLCASSPPGTVYEQYFGPGTRLTVT.